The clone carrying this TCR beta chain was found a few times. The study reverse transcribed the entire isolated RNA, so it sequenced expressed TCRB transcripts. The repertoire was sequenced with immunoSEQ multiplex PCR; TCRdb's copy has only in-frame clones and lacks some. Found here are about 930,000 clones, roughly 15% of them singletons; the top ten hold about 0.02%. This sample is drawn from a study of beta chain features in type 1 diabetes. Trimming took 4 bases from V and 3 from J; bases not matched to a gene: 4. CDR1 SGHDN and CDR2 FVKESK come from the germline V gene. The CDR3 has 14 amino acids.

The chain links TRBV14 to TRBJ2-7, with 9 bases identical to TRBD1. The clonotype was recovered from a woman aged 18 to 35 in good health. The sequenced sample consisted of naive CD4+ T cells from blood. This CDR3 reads CASSLRDRVYEQYF. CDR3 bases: TGTGCCAGCAGCCTCCGGGACAGGGTCTACGAGCAGTACTTC. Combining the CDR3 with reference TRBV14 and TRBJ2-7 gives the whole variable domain EAGVTQFPSHSVIEKGQTVTLRCDPISGHDNLYWYRRVMGKEIKFLLHFVKESKQDESGMPNNRFLAERTGGTYSTLKVQPAELEDSGVYFCASSLRDRVYEQYFGPGTRLTVT.